The 16 T cell receptor beta chains below were found in one sample sequenced in a study of T cell responses to AZD1222 COVID-19 vaccine. Clones were read by immunoSEQ multiplex PCR, and TCRdb kept only the in-frame ones, dropping some. The data contain more than 95,000 clones, roughly 90% of them singletons. Here the sequenced sample was peripheral blood, taken on day 0 of AZD1222 vaccination. Receptors were obtained from an adult in good health.

This sequence joins TRBV6-5 and TRBJ1-5, with 7 bases fitting TRBD1. The CDR3 length is 13 residues. CDR1 and CDR2 from the germline V gene are MNHEY and SVGAGI. V trimming: 6 bases; J trimming: 7 bases; junction bases outside the gene matches: 6. In DNA form, the CDR3 reads TGTGCCAGCAGCCAAACAGGGGAGCAGCCCCAGCATTTT. This sequence encodes CASSQTGEQPQHF.

The chain links TRBV27 to TRBJ2-7, with 12 bases that match TRBD1. The CDR3 is 17 residues long. CDR1 and CDR2 from the germline V gene are MNHEY and SMNVEV (reference sequence). V trimming: 5 bases; J trimming: 4 bases; junction bases outside the gene matches: 12. The CDR3, as DNA: TGTGCCAGCAGTACCCAAACCGGGACAGGGGGCGTGTACGAGCAGTACTTC. This sequence encodes CASSTQTGTGGVYEQYF.

This clone was recorded a few times. J is TRBJ1-1 and V is TRBV7-9; maybe TRBD1 (6 bases). The CDR3 sequence is 14 residues long. Germline CDR1 is SEHNR and CDR2 is FQNEAQ (reference sequence). Trimming pared 5 bases from V and 0 bases from J, leaving 10 bases between. Here the CDR3 DNA reads TGTGCCAGCAGCGGAGGGGGATTGAACACTGAAGCTTTCTTT. This codes for CASSGGGLNTEAFF.

The chain recombines TRBV21-1 with TRBJ2-6; TRBD1, the table's D call, was not compared with the DNA. TRBV21-1 is assigned pseudogene status. This CDR3 region has 22 residues. The CDR3 DNA is TGTGCCAGCTTTCGATCCCCGACAACGCCGGGACAGGTAAACTCTGGGGCCAACGTCCTGACTTTC. Its protein product is CASFRSPTTPGQVNSGANVLTF.

The CDR3 loop reads CASTKPLDSLYGYTF. The CDR3 bases are TGTGCCAGCACCAAACCCCTGGACAGTCTATATGGCTACACCTTC. The gene calls are TRBV27 and TRBJ1-2; D perhaps matches TRBD1 (6 bases). Trimming left V 7 bases short and J 5 bases short, with 20 bases between. This CDR3 spans 15 amino acids. Germline lookup yields CDR1 MNHEY and CDR2 SMNVEV (reference sequence).

Only one count was recorded for this clone. The V gene is TRBV4-1, the J gene TRBJ2-4; weak D call: TRBD2 (7 bases). CDR3 length: 16 amino acids. V gave up 4 bases and J gave up 12 bases, with 25 bases separating them. Germline V gene sequence: CDR1 MGHRA, CDR2 YSYEKL. The CDR3 region is CASSRVVGGPSDTQYF. The DNA for the CDR3 is TGCGCCAGCAGCCGGGTAGTGGGGGGGCCGTCGGACACTCAGTACTTC.

The chain combines TRBV6-5 with TRBJ1-4; the D gene is possibly TRBD1 (6 bases). Trimming removed 6 bases from V and 9 bases from J, with 8 bases in between. There are 11 residues in the CDR3. Germline assignment: CDR1 MNHEY and CDR2 SVGAGI. CDR3: CASRTGQKLFF. The CDR3 nucleotides are TGTGCCAGCAGGACAGGTCAAAAACTGTTTTTT.

This clone was picked up one time. This rearrangement joins TRBV25-1 to TRBJ1-1, with D unclear. Trimming removed 3 bases from V and 1 base from J, with 6 bases in between. The CDR3 is 13 residues long. Germline V lookup: CDR1 MGHDK, CDR2 SYGVNS. As DNA, the CDR3 is TGTGCCAGCAGTGATCTGAGGAACACTGAAGCTTTCTTT. Translating it yields CASSDLRNTEAFF. The complete variable domain, with remaining parts taken from reference TRBV25-1 and TRBJ1-1, reads EADIYQTPRYLVIGTGKKITLECSQTMGHDKMYWYQQDPGMELHLIHYSYGVNSTEKGDLSSESTVSRIRTEHFPLTLESARPSHTSQYLCASSDLRNTEAFFGQGTRLTVV.

The chain has TRBV5-1 and TRBJ1-6, with 9 bases that match TRBD1. The germline gives CDR1 SGHRS, CDR2 YFSETQ. V lost 4 bases, J lost 7 bases, and 9 bases stayed unmatched. This CDR3 comprises 16 residues. The CDR3 is CASSQWDREENSPLHF. Here the CDR3 DNA reads TGCGCCAGCAGCCAATGGGACAGGGAGGAGAATTCACCCCTCCACTTT.

This chain uses TRBV5-1 with TRBJ2-1; 10 positions match TRBD2. J was trimmed by 4 bases and V by 0 bases; bases with no gene match: 4. There are 16 residues in the CDR3. Germline V lookup: CDR1 SGHRS, CDR2 YFSETQ. CDR3 DNA sequence: TGCGCCAGCAGCTTGGATTTTAGCGGGGGGTACAATGAGCAGTTCTTC. Its protein is CASSLDFSGGYNEQFF.

This chain joins TRBV6-5 and TRBJ2-7; 7 nucleotides align to TRBD2. The CDR3 loop spans 12 amino acids. CDR1 MNHEY and CDR2 SVGAGI come from the germline V gene. V trimming: 5 bases; J trimming: 5 bases; junction bases outside the gene matches: 3. The CDR3 coding sequence is TGTGCCAGCAGTCGGGGGGAAGACGAGCAGTACTTC. As protein: CASSRGEDEQYF.

The gene calls are TRBV18 and TRBJ1-6; D is undetermined. V lost 3 bases, J lost 9 bases, and 15 bases lay in between. Germline V CDR1 and CDR2: KGHSH, LQKENI. The CDR3 is 15 residues long. Here the CDR3 reads CASSPPGRGGSPLHF. The CDR3 DNA sequence: TGTGCCAGCTCACCCCCCGGAAGAGGAGGTTCACCCCTCCACTTT.

This clone was observed a handful of times. This chain joins TRBV7-9 and TRBJ2-2, with D possibly TRBD1 on 5 matching bases. Trimming cost V 1 base and J 2 bases, with 8 bases left between them. The CDR3 is 15 residues long. Germline V gene lookup returns CDR1 SEHNR and CDR2 FQNEAQ (reference sequence). CDR3 in amino acids: CASSLGQGNTGELFF. As DNA, the CDR3 is TGTGCCAGCAGCTTAGGGCAGGGCAACACCGGGGAGCTGTTTTTT.

The chain uses TRBV5-1 and TRBJ1-4; tentative D call: TRBD1 (5 bases). The germline gives CDR1 SGHRS, CDR2 YFSETQ. This CDR3 spans 14 amino acids. V was trimmed by 1 base and J by 6 bases, leaving 10 bases between them. This CDR3 is CASSLFTGDEKLFF. The CDR3 DNA reads as TGCGCCAGCAGCTTGTTTACAGGCGATGAAAAACTGTTTTTT. The full variable domain, rest sourced from reference TRBV5-1 and TRBJ1-4, is KAGVTQTPRYLIKTRGQQVTLSCSPISGHRSVSWYQQTPGQGLQFLFEYFSETQRNKGNFPGRFSGRQFSNSRSEMNVSTLELGDSALYLCASSLFTGDEKLFFGSGTQLSVL.

CDR3 residues: CASSLGREGEQYF. The CDR3 DNA sequence: TGTGCCAGCAGCTTAGGCAGGGAGGGCGAGCAGTACTTC. The chain recombines TRBV7-3 with TRBJ2-7, with 7 bases aligning to TRBD2. The V segment lost 2 bases and the J segment 6 bases; nucleotides outside the gene matches: 4. The CDR3 is 13 residues long. Germline V gene data show CDR1 as SGHTA and CDR2 as FQGTGA.

The V gene is TRBV9, the J gene TRBJ1-1; TRBD1 might be the D (6 bases). Germline CDR1 and CDR2: SGDLS and YYNGEE. The length of the CDR3 is 13 residues. V lost 0 bases and J 4 bases, leaving 7 bases between the germline ends. Here the CDR3 DNA reads TGTGCCAGCAGCGTAGTGGGGGCCACTGAAGCTTTCTTT. Translation gives CASSVVGATEAFF.